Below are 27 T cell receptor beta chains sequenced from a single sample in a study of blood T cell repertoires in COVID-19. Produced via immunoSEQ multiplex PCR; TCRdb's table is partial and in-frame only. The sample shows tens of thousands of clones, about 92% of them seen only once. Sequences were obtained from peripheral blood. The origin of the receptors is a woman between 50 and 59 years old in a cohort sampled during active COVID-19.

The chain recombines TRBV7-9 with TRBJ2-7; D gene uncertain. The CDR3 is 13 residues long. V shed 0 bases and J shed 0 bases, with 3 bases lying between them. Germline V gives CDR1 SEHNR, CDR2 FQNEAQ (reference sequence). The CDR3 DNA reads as TGTGCCAGCAGCTTAGCCAGCTCCTACGAGCAGTACTTC. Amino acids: CASSLASSYEQYF.

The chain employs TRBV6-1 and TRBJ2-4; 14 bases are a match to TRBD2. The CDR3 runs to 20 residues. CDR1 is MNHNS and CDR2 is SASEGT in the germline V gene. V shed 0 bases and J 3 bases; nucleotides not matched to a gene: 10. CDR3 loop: CASSEAGTSGSIGIKNIQYF. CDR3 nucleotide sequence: TGTGCCAGCAGTGAAGCTGGGACTAGCGGGAGCATTGGCATCAAAAACATTCAGTACTTC.

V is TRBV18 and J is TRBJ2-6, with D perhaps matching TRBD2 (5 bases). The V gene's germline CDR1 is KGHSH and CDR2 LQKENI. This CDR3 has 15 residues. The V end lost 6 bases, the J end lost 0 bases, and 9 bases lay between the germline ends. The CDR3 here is CASSPSFSGANVLTF. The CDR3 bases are TGTGCCAGCTCTCCTAGCTTCTCTGGGGCCAACGTCCTGACTTTC.

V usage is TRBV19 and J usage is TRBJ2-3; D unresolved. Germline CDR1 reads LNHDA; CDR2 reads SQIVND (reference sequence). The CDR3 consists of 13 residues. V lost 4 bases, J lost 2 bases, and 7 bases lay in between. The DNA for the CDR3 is TGTGCCAGTAGTAAAACAGACACAGATACGCAGTATTTT. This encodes CASSKTDTDTQYF.

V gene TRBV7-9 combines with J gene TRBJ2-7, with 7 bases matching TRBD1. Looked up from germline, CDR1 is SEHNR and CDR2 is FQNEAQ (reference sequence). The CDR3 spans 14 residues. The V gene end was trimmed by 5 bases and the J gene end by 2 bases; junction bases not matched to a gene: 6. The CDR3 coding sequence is TGTGCCAGCAGCCACCGGGACAGAGCCTACGAGCAGTACTTC. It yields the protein CASSHRDRAYEQYF.

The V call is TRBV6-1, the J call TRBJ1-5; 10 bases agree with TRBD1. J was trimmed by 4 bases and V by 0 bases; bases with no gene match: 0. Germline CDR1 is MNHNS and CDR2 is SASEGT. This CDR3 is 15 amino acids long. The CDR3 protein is CASSEAGQGNQPQHF. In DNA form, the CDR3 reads TGTGCCAGCAGTGAAGCGGGACAGGGGAATCAGCCCCAGCATTTT.

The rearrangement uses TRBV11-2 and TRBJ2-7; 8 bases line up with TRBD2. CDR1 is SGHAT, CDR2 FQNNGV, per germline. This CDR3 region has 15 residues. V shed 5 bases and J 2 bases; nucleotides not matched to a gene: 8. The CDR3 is CASSLSGGDPYEQYF. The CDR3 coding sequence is TGTGCCAGCAGCCTTTCGGGAGGGGACCCCTACGAGCAGTACTTC.

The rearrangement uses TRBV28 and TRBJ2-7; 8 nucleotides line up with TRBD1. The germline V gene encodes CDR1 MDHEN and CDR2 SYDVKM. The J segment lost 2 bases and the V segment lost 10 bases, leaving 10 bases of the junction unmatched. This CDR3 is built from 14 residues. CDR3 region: CAISKAGGPYEQYF. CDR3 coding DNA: TGTGCCATCTCCAAGGCAGGGGGCCCCTACGAGCAGTACTTC.

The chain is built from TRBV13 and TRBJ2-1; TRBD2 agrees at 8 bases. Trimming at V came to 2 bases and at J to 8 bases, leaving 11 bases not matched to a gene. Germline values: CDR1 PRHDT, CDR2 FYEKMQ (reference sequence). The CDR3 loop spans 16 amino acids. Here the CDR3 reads CASSLRGGRYRDEQFF. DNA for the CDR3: TGTGCCAGCAGCTTAAGAGGCGGGAGGTATCGAGATGAGCAGTTCTTC.

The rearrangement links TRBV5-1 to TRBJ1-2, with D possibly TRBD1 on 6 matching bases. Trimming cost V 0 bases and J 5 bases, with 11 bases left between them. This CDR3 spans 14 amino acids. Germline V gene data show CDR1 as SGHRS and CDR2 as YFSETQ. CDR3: CASSLEGGGYGYTF. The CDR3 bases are TGCGCCAGCAGCTTGGAGGGAGGGGGTTATGGCTACACCTTC.

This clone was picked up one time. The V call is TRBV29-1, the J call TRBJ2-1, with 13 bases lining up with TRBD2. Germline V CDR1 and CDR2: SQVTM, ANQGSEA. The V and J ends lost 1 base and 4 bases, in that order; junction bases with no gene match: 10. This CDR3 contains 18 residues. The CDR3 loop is CSVEGLAGGGKAYNEQFF. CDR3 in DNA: TGCAGCGTTGAAGGACTAGCGGGAGGAGGTAAGGCGTACAATGAGCAGTTCTTC.

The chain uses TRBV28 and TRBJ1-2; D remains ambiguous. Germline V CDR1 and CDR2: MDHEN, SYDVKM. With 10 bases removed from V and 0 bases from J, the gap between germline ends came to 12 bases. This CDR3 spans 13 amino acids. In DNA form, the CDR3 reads TGTGCCACCATCGACTTCGCTAACTATGGCTACACCTTC. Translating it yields CATIDFANYGYTF.

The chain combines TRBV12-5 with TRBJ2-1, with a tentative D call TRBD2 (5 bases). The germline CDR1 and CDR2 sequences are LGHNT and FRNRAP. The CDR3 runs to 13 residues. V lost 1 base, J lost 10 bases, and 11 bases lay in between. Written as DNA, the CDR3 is TGTGCTAGTGGTTTGGCGTCGGGGTACGAGCAGTTCTTC. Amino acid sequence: CASGLASGYEQFF.

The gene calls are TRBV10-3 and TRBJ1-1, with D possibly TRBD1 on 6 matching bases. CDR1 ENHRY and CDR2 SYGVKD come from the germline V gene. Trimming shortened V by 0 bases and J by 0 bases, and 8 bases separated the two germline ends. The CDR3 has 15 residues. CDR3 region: CAISESRTVNTEAFF. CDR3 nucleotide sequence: TGTGCCATCAGTGAGTCGAGGACAGTGAACACTGAAGCTTTCTTT.

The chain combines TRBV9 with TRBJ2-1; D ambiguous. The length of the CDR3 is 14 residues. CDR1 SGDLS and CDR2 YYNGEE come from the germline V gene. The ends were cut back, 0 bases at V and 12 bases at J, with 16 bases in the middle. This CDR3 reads CASSVAYPTAVQFF. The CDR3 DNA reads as TGTGCCAGCAGCGTAGCCTACCCCACAGCCGTGCAGTTCTTC.

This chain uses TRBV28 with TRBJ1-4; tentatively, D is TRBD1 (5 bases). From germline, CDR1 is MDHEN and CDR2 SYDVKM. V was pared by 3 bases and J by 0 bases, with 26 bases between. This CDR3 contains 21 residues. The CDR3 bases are TGTGCCAGCAGTTTTCCCCCCGGGGGTATAGGACGGGGACCAACTAATGAAAAACTGTTTTTT. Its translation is CASSFPPGGIGRGPTNEKLFF.

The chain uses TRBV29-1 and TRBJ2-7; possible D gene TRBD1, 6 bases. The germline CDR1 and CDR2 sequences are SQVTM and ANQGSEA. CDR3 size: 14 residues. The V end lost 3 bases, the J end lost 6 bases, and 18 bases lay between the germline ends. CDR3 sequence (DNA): TGCAGCGTTGATGGGCAACAGGGTCGGAGCGAGCAGTACTTC. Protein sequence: CSVDGQQGRSEQYF.

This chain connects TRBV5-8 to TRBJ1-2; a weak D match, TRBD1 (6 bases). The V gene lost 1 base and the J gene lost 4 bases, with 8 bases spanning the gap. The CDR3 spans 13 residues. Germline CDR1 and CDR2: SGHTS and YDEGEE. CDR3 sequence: CASSLNRVYGYTF. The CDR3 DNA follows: TGTGCCAGCAGCTTGAACAGGGTCTATGGCTACACCTTC.

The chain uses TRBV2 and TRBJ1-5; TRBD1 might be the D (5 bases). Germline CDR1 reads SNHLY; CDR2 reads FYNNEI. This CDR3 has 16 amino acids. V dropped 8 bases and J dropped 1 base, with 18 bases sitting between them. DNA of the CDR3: TGTGCCAGCTCCCTTCCCTTAGGACAAAGCAATCAGCCCCAGCATTTT. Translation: CASSLPLGQSNQPQHF. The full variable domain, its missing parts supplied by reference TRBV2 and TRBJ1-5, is EPEVTQTPSHQVTQMGQEVILRCVPISNHLYFYWYRQILGQKVEFLVSFYNNEISEKSEIFDDQFSVERPDGSNFTLKIRSTKLEDSAMYFCASSLPLGQSNQPQHFGDGTRLSIL.

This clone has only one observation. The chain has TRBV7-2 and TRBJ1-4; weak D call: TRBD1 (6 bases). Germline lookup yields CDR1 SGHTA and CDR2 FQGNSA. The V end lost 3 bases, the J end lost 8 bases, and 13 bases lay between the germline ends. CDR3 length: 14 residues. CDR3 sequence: CASSFLDSREKLFF. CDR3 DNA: TGTGCCAGCAGCTTCCTGGACAGCAGAGAAAAACTGTTTTTT.

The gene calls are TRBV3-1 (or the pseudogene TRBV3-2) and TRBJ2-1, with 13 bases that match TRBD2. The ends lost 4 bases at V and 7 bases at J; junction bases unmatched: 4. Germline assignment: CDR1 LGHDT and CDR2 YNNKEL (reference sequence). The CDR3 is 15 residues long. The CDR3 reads CASSPWTSGSNEQFF. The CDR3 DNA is TGTGCCAGCAGCCCCTGGACTAGCGGGAGTAATGAGCAGTTCTTC.

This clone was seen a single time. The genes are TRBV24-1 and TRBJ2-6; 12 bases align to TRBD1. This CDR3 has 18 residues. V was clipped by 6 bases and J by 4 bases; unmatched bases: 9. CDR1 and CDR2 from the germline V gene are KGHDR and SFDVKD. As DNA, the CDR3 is TGTGCCACCAGTATAGGGGGACAGGGGGCGCAAGGGGCCAACGTCCTGACTTTC. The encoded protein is CATSIGGQGAQGANVLTF.

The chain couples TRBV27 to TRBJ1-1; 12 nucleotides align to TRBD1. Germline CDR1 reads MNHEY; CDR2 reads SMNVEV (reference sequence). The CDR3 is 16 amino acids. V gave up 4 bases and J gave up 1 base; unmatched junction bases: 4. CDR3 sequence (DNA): TGTGCCAGCAGTTCGGGACAGGGGGCTGGGAACACTGAAGCTTTCTTT. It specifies CASSSGQGAGNTEAFF.

In DNA, the CDR3 is TGCGCCAGCAGTGAGTCGGGGACTAGCGCGACAGATACGCAGTATTTT. Translating it yields CASSESGTSATDTQYF. The gene calls are TRBV10-1 and TRBJ2-3; 10 bases match TRBD2. V was pared by 0 bases and J by 3 bases, with 3 bases of the junction left unmatched. CDR3 length equals 16 residues. Germline V gives CDR1 WNHNN, CDR2 SYGVQD (reference sequence).

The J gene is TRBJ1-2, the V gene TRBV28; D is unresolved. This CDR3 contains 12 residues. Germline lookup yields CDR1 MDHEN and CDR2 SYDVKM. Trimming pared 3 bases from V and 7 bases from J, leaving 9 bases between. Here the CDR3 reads CASSLGLPGYTF. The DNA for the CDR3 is TGTGCCAGCAGTTTGGGCTTGCCTGGCTACACCTTC.

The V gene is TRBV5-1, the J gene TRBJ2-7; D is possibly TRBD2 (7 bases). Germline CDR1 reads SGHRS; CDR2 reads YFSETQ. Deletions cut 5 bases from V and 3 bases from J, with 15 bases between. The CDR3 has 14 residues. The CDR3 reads CASSSGGGYYEQYF. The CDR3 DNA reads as TGCGCCAGCAGTTCGGGGGGCGGATACTACGAGCAGTACTTC. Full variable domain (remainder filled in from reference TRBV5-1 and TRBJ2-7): KAGVTQTPRYLIKTRGQQVTLSCSPISGHRSVSWYQQTPGQGLQFLFEYFSETQRNKGNFPGRFSGRQFSNSRSEMNVSTLELGDSALYLCASSSGGGYYEQYFGPGTRLTVT.

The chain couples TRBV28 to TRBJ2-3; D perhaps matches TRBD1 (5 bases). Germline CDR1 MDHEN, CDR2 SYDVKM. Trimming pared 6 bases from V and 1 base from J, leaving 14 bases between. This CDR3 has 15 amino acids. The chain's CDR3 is CASSQIGQRTDTQYF. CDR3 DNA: TGTGCCAGCAGCCAAATCGGACAACGCACAGATACGCAGTATTTT.